The next 11 T cell receptor beta chains were all read from a single sample in a study of OX40 agonist ivuxolimab in advanced cancers. Method: immunoSEQ multiplex PCR; TCRdb's copy keeps in-frame clones and lacks some. The sample holds around 95,000 clones; around 94% are singletons and the top ten take about 0.3%. The sample was CD4+ or CD8+ T cells sorted from blood, taken in a trial of the OX40 agonist ivuxolimab. These receptors were collected from an adult with an advanced solid tumor such as melanoma, head and neck, liver or kidney cancer.

V and J are TRBV19 and TRBJ1-3; perhaps TRBD1 as D (5 bases). Trimming pared 10 bases from V and 8 bases from J, leaving 21 bases between. Germline CDR1 LNHDA, CDR2 SQIVND (reference sequence). The CDR3 runs to 14 residues. The CDR3 reads CATLDVAGLDTIYF. The CDR3 DNA follows: TGTGCCACCTTGGATGTCGCAGGGTTAGACACCATATATTTT.

This rearrangement joins TRBV6-5 to TRBJ2-1; D remains ambiguous. The germline V gene encodes CDR1 MNHEY and CDR2 SVGAGI. This CDR3 region has 12 residues. V dropped 8 bases and J dropped 6 bases, with 11 bases sitting between them. The CDR3: CASHNQFNEQFF. DNA for the CDR3: TGTGCCAGCCACAATCAATTCAATGAGCAGTTCTTC.

The chain uses TRBV25-1 and TRBJ2-2, with D perhaps TRBD1 or TRBD2 (6 bases each). CDR1 is MGHDK and CDR2 is SYGVNS in the germline V gene. The germline V and J ends were trimmed by 2 bases and 4 bases, with 11 bases remaining between them. CDR3 size: 15 residues. CDR3 DNA: TGTGCCAGCAGTGAAAACAGGGAGGTCACCGGGGAGCTGTTTTTT. Its translation: CASSENREVTGELFF.

The chain employs TRBV30 and TRBJ1-3; D gene unclear. Germline V gene lookup returns CDR1 GTSNPN and CDR2 SVGIG (reference sequence). Trimming removed 1 base at V and 5 bases at J, with 9 bases between. This CDR3 has 13 residues. The CDR3 bases are TGTGCCTGGAGTGGGCTGCAAAGAAACACCATATATTTT. As protein: CAWSGLQRNTIYF.

CDR3 sequence (DNA): TGTGCCAGCACCAAAACAGGGGCGAGCTCCTACGAGCAGTACTTC. Protein product: CASTKTGASSYEQYF. The rearrangement links TRBV27 to TRBJ2-7; TRBD1 matches at 7 bases. The germline V gene has CDR1 MNHEY and CDR2 SMNVEV (reference sequence). There are 15 residues in the CDR3. The junction had 9 bases not matched to a gene; V was cut back by 7 bases and J by 0 bases.

The rearrangement joins TRBV14 to TRBJ2-3; the match to TRBD1 covers 7 bases. CDR3 length equals 17 residues. Germline assignment: CDR1 SGHDN and CDR2 FVKESK. Germline trimming cut 4 bases from V and 2 bases from J; bases unmatched to any gene: 12. The DNA for the CDR3 is TGTGCCAGCAGCCGCTATCCCCGGGACAGAGCCACAGATACGCAGTATTTT. Translation: CASSRYPRDRATDTQYF.

The CDR3 region is CASSVRDREGLGYTF. The CDR3 bases are TGTGCCAGCAGCGTCCGGGACAGGGAAGGGCTCGGCTACACCTTC. The chain carries TRBV5-6 and TRBJ1-2, with 9 positions matching TRBD1. Germline lookup yields CDR1 SGHDT and CDR2 YYEEEE. This CDR3 is 15 amino acids long. V shed 4 bases and J 8 bases; nucleotides not matched to a gene: 12.

This clone was counted once. The chain joins TRBV27 to TRBJ2-3; D not resolved. The V end was cut by 3 bases, the J end by 3 bases, with 10 bases between. Germline V gene data show CDR1 as MNHEY and CDR2 as SMNVEV (reference sequence). CDR3 length: 14 residues. The CDR3 DNA sequence: TGTGCCAGCAGTTTGTCAAGATGGACAGATACGCAGTATTTT. Encoded protein: CASSLSRWTDTQYF.

The chain combines TRBV10-1 with TRBJ2-7; D remains ambiguous. Germline CDR1 is WNHNN and CDR2 is SYGVQD (reference sequence). The CDR3 runs 8 residues. CDR3: CASSEASV. The CDR3 bases are TGCGCCAGCAGTGAGGCTTCCGTC.

This chain joins TRBV7-6 and TRBJ1-4; 9 bases are a match to TRBD1. The CDR3 runs to 17 residues. With V trimmed by 6 bases and J by 5 bases, 13 bases remained unmatched. Germline CDR1 SGHVS, CDR2 FNYEAQ. The CDR3 reads CASRQAVSQGANEKLFF. CDR3 DNA: TGTGCCAGCAGACAAGCGGTCTCACAGGGGGCGAATGAAAAACTGTTTTTT.

The CDR3 here is CASSQGLAGVDTQYF. In DNA, the CDR3 is TGCGCCAGCAGCCAAGGACTAGCGGGGGTAGATACGCAGTATTTT. J is TRBJ2-3 and V is TRBV4-1; 12 positions agree with TRBD2. CDR3 length equals 15 residues. Germline V gives CDR1 MGHRA, CDR2 YSYEKL. The ends lost 1 base at V and 5 bases at J; junction bases unmatched: 1.